These T cell receptor beta chains were read from a single sample in a study of post-analysis software for immune sequencing data. Each CDR3 protein is one row after TCRdb ran MiXCR on the PCR reads. Of approximately 250,000 distinct CDR3 sequences listed, 35% to 40% are singletons. Sequences were obtained from blood. These receptors originate from a girl under 18 with multiple sclerosis. Each CDR3 is given without its conserved first and last residue.

v_gene,CDR3aa
TRBV27,ASSLQTGAGYT
TRBV4-1,ASSQGGDRGYGYT
TRBV7-2,ASSGDREGQPQH
TRBV20-1,SARDTTPYGYT
TRBV7-3,ASSLFSRSNTGELF
TRBV12-3/TRBV12-4,ASSSQVQGAEQF
TRBV5-1,ASSNAQGRSYNEQF
TRBV6-5,ASRTLANTGELF
TRBV27,ASSFQSSYNSPLH
TRBV4-1,ASSLRLAGGETQY
TRBV24-1,ATSDLSGTSDETQY
TRBV7-8,ASSKRTGGDYEQY
TRBV20-1,SARDSPNYGYT
TRBV7-2,ASSLTSFGEQY
TRBV7-9,ASSSQWGADEQF
TRBV5-1,ASSLALAGGADTQY
TRBV9,ASSVDGHHSGNTIY
TRBV28,ASSPLAGVGEQF
TRBV6-2/TRBV6-3,ASSYVVAGATSSYEQY
TRBV6-4,ASSDSAGSVTIGYEQY
TRBV4-3,ASSQDLRGGITDTQY
TRBV25-1,ASSEGGQGTGNTIY
TRBV20-1,SASGGTDTQY
TRBV30,AWGIYGYT
TRBV12-3/TRBV12-4,ASSTDGRGVYGYT
TRBV4-1,ASSPVSSGNTIY
TRBV7-2,ASRKAGAGQPQH
TRBV7-9,ASSSLNGPENEQF
TRBV29-1,STGGGSNQPQH
TRBV15,ATSRDMASGANVLT
TRBV27,ASSKPGQSITQY
TRBV7-3,ASSLTSGGNEAF
TRBV18,ASSPGLRYSGANVLT
TRBV3-1,ASSPSGLAGVEQF
TRBV10-3,AVSGPIEGGNTYNEQF
TRBV28,ASSLWSRGMANTEAF
TRBV29-1,SVAKKMNTEAF
TRBV5-1,ASSFTGEATEAF
TRBV7-2,ASTQGGSFEQF
TRBV29-1,SVAGTVYNEQF
TRBV5-1,ASSLQGGSEKLF